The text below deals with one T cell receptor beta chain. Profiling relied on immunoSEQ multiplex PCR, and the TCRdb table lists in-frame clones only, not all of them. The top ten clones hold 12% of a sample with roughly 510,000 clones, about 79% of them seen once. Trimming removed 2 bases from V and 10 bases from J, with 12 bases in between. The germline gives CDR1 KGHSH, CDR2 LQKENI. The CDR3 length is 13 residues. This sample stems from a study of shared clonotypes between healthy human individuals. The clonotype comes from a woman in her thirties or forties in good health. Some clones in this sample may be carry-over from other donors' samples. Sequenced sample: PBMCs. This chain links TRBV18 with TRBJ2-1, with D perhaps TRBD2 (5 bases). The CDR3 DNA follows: TGTGCCAGCTCACCAACCCTACCGGGGGAGCAGTTCTTC. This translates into CASSPTLPGEQFF.